This TCR beta chain is drawn from a study of blood T cell repertoires in COVID-19. Residents of 24 US areas, aged about 18 to 100 years, made up the participants. The method was immunoSEQ multiplex PCR; TCRdb's version includes in-frame clones alone and lacks a portion of them. The table includes about 260,000 clones, 80% to 95% detected once. Material for sequencing was PBMCs or T cells enriched from blood (not recorded which). This TCR derives from a man aged 35-49 years who had been exposed to COVID-19.

The CDR3 nucleotides are TGTGCCAGCTCACCCACCGGGACAGCTCAAGAGACCCAGTACTTC. Translating gives CASSPTGTAQETQYF. The chain has TRBV18 and TRBJ2-5; 7 nucleotides match TRBD1. Germline CDR1 reads KGHSH; CDR2 reads LQKENI. The CDR3 spans 15 residues. J lost 2 bases, V lost 3 bases, and 6 bases had no gene match.